This is a list of T cell receptor beta chains from one sample in a study of blood T cell repertoires in COVID-19. Data came from immunoSEQ multiplex PCR; TCRdb stores just in-frame clones and leaves some out. There are 140,000 to 150,000 clones in the sample; about four fifths occur only once, and approximately 8.4% lies in the top ten. The sample consisted of peripheral blood. These receptors were obtained from a human donor with acute or convalescent COVID-19. The donor label of this sample is uncertain. The conserved cysteine and the conserved F or W are not part of the CDR3 here.

CDR3 protein	J gene	V gene
ASSLWRGPFTDTQY	TRBJ2-3	TRBV19
ASSPSTGKEPQH	TRBJ1-5	TRBV18
ASSLGLKRETQY	TRBJ2-5	TRBV2
ASSQETGYGAEAF	TRBJ1-1	TRBV4-1
ASSLGRGLVKDTQY	TRBJ2-3	TRBV7-8
ATSDLDGQREAF	TRBJ1-1	TRBV24-1
ATSDEGARVNSEQF	TRBJ2-1	TRBV24-1
ASSLWTGDPPGTQY	TRBJ2-5	TRBV11-2
ASSPRGTGELF	TRBJ2-2	TRBV19
ASSPFKGGGTDTQY	TRBJ2-3	TRBV18
ASSRSERAGTEAF	TRBJ1-1	TRBV5-6
ASSLIRRASSPGQY	TRBJ2-7	TRBV5-6
ASSDMSSGNTIY	TRBJ1-3	TRBV19
ASSREDIPTNYGYT	TRBJ1-2	TRBV13
ASSPGGEETQY	TRBJ2-5	TRBV6-5
ASSFTDFYGYT	TRBJ1-2	TRBV5-1
ASSVGEGDNYGYT	TRBJ1-2	TRBV9
ASTATGTNYGYT	TRBJ1-2	TRBV19
ASSGRQGSVNTEAF	TRBJ1-1	TRBV4-1
ASSLLWDRGRDGYT	TRBJ1-2	TRBV27
ASIPGFGGQETQY	TRBJ2-5	TRBV2
ASSLAPETGGYT	TRBJ1-2	TRBV5-1
ASSQVFLSGAGSDTQY	TRBJ2-3	TRBV3-1/TRBV3-2
ASSPSFLNGYT	TRBJ1-2	TRBV6-6
ASSRGRDRDYGYT	TRBJ1-2	TRBV27
ATSDSPGTGVYNEQF	TRBJ2-1	TRBV24-1
ASSLEGGGAYTDTQY	TRBJ2-3	TRBV5-4